This TCR beta chain was sequenced for a study of memory CD4+ T cells and cytomegalovirus serostatus (dated by TCRdb to about 2019). For the wider study: The roughly 33 healthy Belgian adults in the cohort included 9 who were CMV seropositive and approximately 25 who were CMV seronegative. To replicate a published TCR-based CMV serostatus classifier, the researchers sequenced the CD4+ memory TCRbeta repertoires of a Belgian cohort whose cytomegalovirus serostatus was known. Study-wide conclusions, independent of this receptor: Unlike the original study, which covered naive and memory CD4+ and CD8+ populations, the Belgian study sequenced only CD4+CD45RO+ memory cells. The results were interpreted as suggesting that the CMV-associated TCR signature is mostly present in the CD4+ memory repertoire. Among the roughly 160 previously reported CMV-associated TCRbeta sequences, roughly 68 showed up in the CD4+ memory repertoires, with each one found in between one and five individuals. For CMV serostatus prediction, a median bootstrapped AUC of about 0.94 was reached with the original framework, and a median bootstrapped AUC of about 0.91 was reached with a US-trained random forest. On the Belgian cohort, the classifier based on the original framework reached a median bootstrapped AUC of approximately 0.95, with a 95% CI of 0.76-1.00.

The Quick-DNA Microprep Kit was used to extract genomic DNA from the sorted cells. TCRbeta DNA was amplified with the immunoSEQ hsTCRbeta kit following the manufacturer's protocol. An Illumina MiSeq instrument was used to sequence the TCRbeta libraries. Per the authors' processing: Following removal of out-of-frame sequences, 2 million to 2.5 million distinct TCRbeta sequences were retained, with an average of roughly 70,000 per individual. Each individual was scored according to the count of 164 previously reported CMV-associated TCRbeta sequences and the total productive distinct TCRbeta count. A beta-binomial model was reimplemented in Python, and scikit-learn random forests with default parameters were trained on data from the US cohort. Classifier performance on the Belgian cohort was summarized as median AUC with percentile confidence intervals over 10,000 bootstrap iterations. Held by TCRdb, this immuneACCESS table contains in-frame sequences only and omits some clones. Under half of the omission traces to an unresolved V gene where checked; the cause of the rest is unknown. V and J calls and clone size are those listed in that table; D and trimming were worked out from the DNA. Across this sample there are tens of thousands of clones, with around three quarters seen only once. About 1.1% of the sample comes from the top ten.

Concerning this clone: Its antigen specificity is not known. No much larger clonotype is one base removed from it; base qualities were not supplied.

As encoded in the germline V gene, CDR1 is SQVTM while CDR2 is ANQGSEA. The CDR3 goes from the cysteine to the phenylalanine over 13 residues. CDR3 DNA only is kept here, 39 bases in frame from base 1. Trimming removed 6 bases from V and 0 bases from J, leaving 6 bases between the germline ends. A FACSAria II was used to sort memory CD4+ T cells, defined as single viable CD3+CD4+CD8-CD45RO+ cells. CMV serostatus was determined using a Roche Elecsys assay that detects serum IgG against CMV pp150, pp28, p38 and p52. After thawing, total CD4+ T cells were enriched by positive selection with CD4 magnetic microbeads. Samples originated from another study that specifically interrogated the CD4+ T cell memory repertoire. Peripheral blood mononuclear cells were isolated and cryopreserved according to standard operating procedures, and serum was stored at -80 degrees C. Staining used CD3-PerCP (BW264/56), CD4-APC (RPA-T4), CD45RO-PE (UCHT1) and CD8-Pacific Orange (3B5) antibodies, with Sytox blue excluding non-viable cells.

This chain joins TRBV29-1 to TRBJ2-6; no confident D gene assignment can be made. This TCR was recovered from an adult in good health and CMV-seronegative. The sequencing input was memory CD4+ T cells from blood. The CDR3 region: CSVGTSGANVLTF. In nucleotides, the sequence is TGCAGCGTAGGAACCTCTGGGGCCAACGTCCTGACTTTC. Reference TRBV29-1 and TRBJ2-6 genes cover what lies past the CDR3, so the full variable domain is SAVISQKPSRDICQRGTSLTIQCQVDSQVTMMFWYRQQPGQSLTLIATANQGSEATYESGFVIDKFPISRPNLTFSTLTVSNMSPEDSSIYLCSVGTSGANVLTFGAGSRLTVL.